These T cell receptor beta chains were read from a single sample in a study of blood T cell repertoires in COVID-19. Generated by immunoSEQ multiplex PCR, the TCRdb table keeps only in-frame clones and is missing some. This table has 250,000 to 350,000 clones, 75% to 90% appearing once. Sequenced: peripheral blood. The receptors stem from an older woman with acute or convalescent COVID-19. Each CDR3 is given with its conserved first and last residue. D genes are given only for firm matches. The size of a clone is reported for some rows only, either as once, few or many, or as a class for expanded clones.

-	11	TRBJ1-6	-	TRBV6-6	TGTGCCAGCAGCGATAATTCACCCCTCCACTTT	CASSDNSPLHF
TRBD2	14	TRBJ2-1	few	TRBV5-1	TGCGCCAGCAGCTGGGGACTAGCGGGAAATGAGCAGTTCTTC	CASSWGLAGNEQFF
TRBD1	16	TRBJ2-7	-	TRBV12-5	TGTGCTAGTGGTTTTAGCCCCGGACAGGGTTCGGAAGAGCAGTACTTC	CASGFSPGQGSEEQYF
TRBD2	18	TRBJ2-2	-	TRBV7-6	TGTGCCAGCAGCTATTATTCCCCAGGACTAGCGAACACCGGGGAGCTGTTTTTT	CASSYYSPGLANTGELFF
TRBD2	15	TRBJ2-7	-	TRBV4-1	TGCGCCAGCAGCCAAGCCCCTCGGGGGGACTACGAGCAGTACTTC	CASSQAPRGDYEQYF
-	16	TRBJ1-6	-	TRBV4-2	TGTGCCAGCAGCCCCGAAGCGACTGCTAGTTCCTCACCCCTCCACTTT	CASSPEATASSSPLHF
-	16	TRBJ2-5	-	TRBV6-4	TGTGCCAGCAGTGAGATTGTGGGGCCGTCCCAAGAGACCCAGTACTTC	CASSEIVGPSQETQYF
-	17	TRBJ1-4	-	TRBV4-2	TGTGCCAGCAGCCAAAGCCCGTCAAACCCGCGTAATGAAAAACTGTTTTTT	CASSQSPSNPRNEKLFF
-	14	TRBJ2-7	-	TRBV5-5	TGTGCCAGCAGCCCAGACAGATTAGGCTACGAGCAGTACTTC	CASSPDRLGYEQYF
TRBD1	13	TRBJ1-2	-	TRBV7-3	TGTGCCAGCAGCTACGGACAGGGCGCTGGCTACACCTTC	CASSYGQGAGYTF
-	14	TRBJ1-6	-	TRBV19	TGTGCCAGTAGTATTAAATCTGATAATTCACCCCTCCACTTT	CASSIKSDNSPLHF
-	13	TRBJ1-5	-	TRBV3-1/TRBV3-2	TGTGCCAGCAGCCAAGGAGTCAATCAGCCCCAGCATTTT	CASSQGVNQPQHF
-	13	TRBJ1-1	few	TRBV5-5	TGTGCCAGCAGCTTGGGGCGGACAACTGAAGCTTTCTTT	CASSLGRTTEAFF